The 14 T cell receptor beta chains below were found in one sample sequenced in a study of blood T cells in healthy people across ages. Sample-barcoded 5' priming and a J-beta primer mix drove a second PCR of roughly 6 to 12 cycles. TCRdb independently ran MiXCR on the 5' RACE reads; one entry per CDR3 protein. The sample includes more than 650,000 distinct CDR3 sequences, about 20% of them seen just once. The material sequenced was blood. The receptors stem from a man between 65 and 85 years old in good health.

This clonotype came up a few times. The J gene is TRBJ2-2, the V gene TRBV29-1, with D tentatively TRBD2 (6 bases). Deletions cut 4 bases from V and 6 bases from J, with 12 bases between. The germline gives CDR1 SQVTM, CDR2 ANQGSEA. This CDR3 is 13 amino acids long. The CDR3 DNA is TGCAGCGTTGTTGCGGGGTCTTCCGGGGAGCTGTTTTTT. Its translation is CSVVAGSSGELFF.

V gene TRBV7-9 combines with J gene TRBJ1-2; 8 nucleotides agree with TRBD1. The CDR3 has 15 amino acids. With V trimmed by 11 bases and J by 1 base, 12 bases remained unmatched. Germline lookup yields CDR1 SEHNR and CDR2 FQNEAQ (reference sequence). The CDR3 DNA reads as TGTGCCGGCACCTTACCAGGGGGCGATAACTATGGCTACACCTTC. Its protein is CAGTLPGGDNYGYTF.

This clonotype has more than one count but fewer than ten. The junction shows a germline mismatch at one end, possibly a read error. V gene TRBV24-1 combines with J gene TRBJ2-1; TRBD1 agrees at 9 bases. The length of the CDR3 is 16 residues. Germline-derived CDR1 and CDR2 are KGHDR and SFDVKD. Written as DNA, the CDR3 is TGTGCCACCAATGATTACCGGACAGGGGACTCCAATGAGCAGTTCTTC. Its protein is CATNDYRTGDSNEQFF.

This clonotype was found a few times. CDR3 region: CASSPNRGPRYGYTF. DNA of the CDR3: TGTGCCAGCAGTCCCAACAGGGGGCCCCGCTATGGCTACACCTTC. The rearrangement uses TRBV12-3 or TRBV12-4 and TRBJ1-2; 9 bases map to TRBD1. The CDR3 runs 15 residues. V was pared by 5 bases and J by 4 bases, with 8 bases of the junction left unmatched.

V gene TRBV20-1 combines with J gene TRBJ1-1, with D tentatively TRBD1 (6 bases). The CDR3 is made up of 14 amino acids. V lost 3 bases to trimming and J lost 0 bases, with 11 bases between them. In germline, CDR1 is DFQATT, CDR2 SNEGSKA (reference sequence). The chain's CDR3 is CSASPTGLNTEAFF. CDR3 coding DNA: TGCAGTGCTAGTCCTACAGGGTTGAACACTGAAGCTTTCTTT.

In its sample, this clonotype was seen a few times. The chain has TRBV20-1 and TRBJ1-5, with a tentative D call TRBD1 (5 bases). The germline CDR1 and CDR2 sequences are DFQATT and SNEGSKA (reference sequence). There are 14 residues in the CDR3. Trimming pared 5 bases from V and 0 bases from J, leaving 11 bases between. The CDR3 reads CSAQQGLSNQPQHF. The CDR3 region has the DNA TGCAGTGCTCAGCAGGGCCTTAGCAATCAGCCCCAGCATTTT.

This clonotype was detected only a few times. DNA of the CDR3: TGCAGTGCCCCGAATACTGACAGGAGCCCTGAGACCCAGTACTTC. Translating it yields CSAPNTDRSPETQYF. The rearrangement joins TRBV20-1 to TRBJ2-7, with a possible D match to TRBD1 (6 bases). The J call may be incorrect, as the DNA end agrees better with TRBJ2-5. Germline V gives CDR1 DFQATT, CDR2 SNEGSKA (reference sequence). The CDR3 sequence is 15 residues long.

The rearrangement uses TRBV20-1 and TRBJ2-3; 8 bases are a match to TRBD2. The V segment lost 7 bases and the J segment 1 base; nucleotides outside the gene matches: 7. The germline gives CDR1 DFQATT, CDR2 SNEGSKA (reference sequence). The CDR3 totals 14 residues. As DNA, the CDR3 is TGCAGTGGGACTAGCTTCGACCGCACAGATACGCAGTATTTT. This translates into CSGTSFDRTDTQYF.

This CDR3 is CASSEGDRVYEQYF. In DNA, the CDR3 is TGCGCCAGCAGTGAGGGGGACAGGGTCTACGAGCAGTACTTC. The V gene is TRBV10-1, the J gene TRBJ2-7; 9 bases line up with TRBD1. CDR1 is WNHNN, CDR2 SYGVQD, per germline (reference sequence). Trimming removed 2 bases from V and 3 bases from J; junction bases left unmatched: 2. The CDR3 covers 14 residues.

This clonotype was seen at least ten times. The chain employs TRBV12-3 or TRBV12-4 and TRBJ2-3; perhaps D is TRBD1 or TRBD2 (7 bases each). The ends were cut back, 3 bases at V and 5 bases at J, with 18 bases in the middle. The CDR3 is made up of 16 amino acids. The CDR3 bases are TGTGCCAGCAGTTTGAAGGGGGCGGGAGTAAAAGATACGCAGTATTTT. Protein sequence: CASSLKGAGVKDTQYF.

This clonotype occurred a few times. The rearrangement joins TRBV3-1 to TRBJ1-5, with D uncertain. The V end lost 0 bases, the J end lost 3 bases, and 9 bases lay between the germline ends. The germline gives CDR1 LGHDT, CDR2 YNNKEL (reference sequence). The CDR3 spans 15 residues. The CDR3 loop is CASSQDRISNQPQHF. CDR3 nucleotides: TGTGCCAGCAGCCAAGACCGGATCTCCAATCAGCCCCAGCATTTT.

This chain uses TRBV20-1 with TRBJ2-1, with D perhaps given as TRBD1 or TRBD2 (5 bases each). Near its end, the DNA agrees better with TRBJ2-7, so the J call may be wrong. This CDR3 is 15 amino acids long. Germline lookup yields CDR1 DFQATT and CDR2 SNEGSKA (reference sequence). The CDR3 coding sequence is TGCAGTGCTAGAGGGGGACGACAACCCTCCTACGAGCAGTACTTC. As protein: CSARGGRQPSYEQYF.

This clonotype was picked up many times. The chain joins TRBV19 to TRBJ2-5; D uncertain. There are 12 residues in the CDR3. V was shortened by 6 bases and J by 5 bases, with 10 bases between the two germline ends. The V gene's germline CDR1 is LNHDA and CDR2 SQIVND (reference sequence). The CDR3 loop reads CASRQSGETQYF. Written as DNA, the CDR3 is TGTGCCAGTAGACAAAGTGGTGAGACCCAGTACTTC.

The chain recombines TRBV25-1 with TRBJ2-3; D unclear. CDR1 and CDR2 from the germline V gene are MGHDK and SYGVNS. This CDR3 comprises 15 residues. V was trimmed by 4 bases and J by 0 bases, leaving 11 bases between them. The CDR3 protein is CASSASQYSTDTQYF. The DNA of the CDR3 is TGTGCCAGCAGTGCCTCACAGTATAGCACAGATACGCAGTATTTT. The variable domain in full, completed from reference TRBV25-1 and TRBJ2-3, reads EADIYQTPRYLVIGTGKKITLECSQTMGHDKMYWYQQDPGMELHLIHYSYGVNSTEKGDLSSESTVSRIRTEHFPLTLESARPSHTSQYLCASSASQYSTDTQYFGPGTRLTVL.